The clone carrying this TCR beta chain appeared a few times. Its target is not known. Researchers took RNA transcripts and amplified the TCR beta CDR3 regions from them. Primed by the HTBI set, a first-round RT-PCR was run on the TCR CDR3. TCRdb reprocessed the multiplex PCR reads with MiXCR, giving one entry per CDR3 protein. There are about 740,000 distinct CDR3 sequences in the sample; 14% occur only once, and about 10% lies in the top ten. These data originate in a study of T cells in Graves' hyperthyroidism and ophthalmopathy. Source material for PBMCs was less than 12 ml fresh peripheral blood. Study results and limitations: Model-based prediction identified ophthalmopathy a median roughly 5.9 months prior to its onset. Most expanded thyroid clonotypes above 0.001 recurred in blood.

Germline assignment: CDR1 MNHEY and CDR2 SMNVEV (reference sequence). The V end lost 11 bases, the J end lost 6 bases, and 11 bases lay between the germline ends. The CDR3 spans 11 residues. The sample consisted of blood. The chain links TRBV27 to TRBJ2-1; D is perhaps TRBD2 (5 bases). The TCR comes from a woman aged 18-29 years with Graves' hyperthyroidism. The CDR3 coding sequence is TGTGCCTGTGGACTGGGCAATGAGCAGTTCTTC. Encoded protein: CACGLGNEQFF.